The rows below give T cell receptor beta chains drawn from one sample of a study of shared clonotypes between healthy human individuals. Profiling relied on immunoSEQ multiplex PCR, and the TCRdb table lists in-frame clones only, not all of them. The table records about 590,000 clones, roughly 95% of them present only once. Sequencing input: naive CD8+ T cells sorted from blood. All receptors come from a young woman in good health. Each CDR3 is given with its conserved first and last residue.

V | CDR3
TRBV7-8 | CASSFYPGSGAYAKNIQYF
TRBV19 | CASSTINEQFF
TRBV9 | CASSPQEGGHEQYF
TRBV27 | CASSSGTVHYNEQFF
TRBV6-5 | CASSYSIGGESYEQYF
TRBV4-1 | CASREGGGYEQYF
TRBV4-2 | CASSHSTSGSSTGELFF
TRBV29-1 | CSVEGKTGDRSYNEQFF
TRBV10-3 | CAISENGGVQFF
TRBV19 | CASITLSRDGHTEAFF
TRBV7-9 | CASSLVQDPSHSGNTIYF
TRBV5-1 | CASSLDLGSTEAFF
TRBV29-1 | CSGTGGEEREDTQYF
TRBV2 | CASSEGGGQQETQYF
TRBV27 | CARIHYRDRVTYEQYF